This TCR beta chain was recorded in a study of blood T cells in healthy people across ages. Study-wide points: Older age coincided with a roughly linear decline in TCR beta diversity per million T cells.

V was cut by 1 base and J by 8 bases, with 12 bases left in between. CDR1 and CDR2 from the germline V gene are LNHNV and YYDKDF (reference sequence). The CDR3 totals 15 residues. Primers used in a second PCR of roughly 6 to 11 cycles were a sample-barcoded 5' primer and a J-beta primer mix. TCRdb reprocessed the 5' RACE reads via MiXCR and lists one record per CDR3 protein. The sample consists of roughly 640,000 distinct CDR3 sequences, roughly 30% of them appearing once. This clonotype was found many times. Its specificity is not known. This sequence originates from a woman aged 80 or over in good health. Sequenced material: blood. The rearrangement uses TRBV15 and TRBJ1-6; no definite D call. The CDR3 DNA sequence: TGTGCCACCAGCAGAGGAGGACCTGGGGATTCACCCCTCCACTTT. It translates to CATSRGGPGDSPLHF. Looking up the rest from reference TRBV15 and TRBJ1-6 gives the full variable domain: DAMVIQNPRYQVTQFGKPVTLSCSQTLNHNVMYWYQQKSSQAPKLLFHYYDKDFNNEADTPDNFQSRRPNTSFCFLDIRSPGLGDTAMYLCATSRGGPGDSPLHFGNGTRLTVT.